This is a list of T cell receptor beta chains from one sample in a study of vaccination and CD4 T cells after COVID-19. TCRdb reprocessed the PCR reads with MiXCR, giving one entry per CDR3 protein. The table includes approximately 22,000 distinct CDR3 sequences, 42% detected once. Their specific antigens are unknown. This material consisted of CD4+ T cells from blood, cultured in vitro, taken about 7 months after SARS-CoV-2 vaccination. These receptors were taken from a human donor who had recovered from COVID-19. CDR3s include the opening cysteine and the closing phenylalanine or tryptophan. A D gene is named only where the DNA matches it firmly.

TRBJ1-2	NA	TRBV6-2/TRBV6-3	CASSYSPGWGYGYTF
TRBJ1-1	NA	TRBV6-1	CASSTVTAQIEAFF
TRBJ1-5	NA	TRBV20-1	CSAHAGTAISAPQHF
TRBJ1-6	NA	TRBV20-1	CSARRDSYNSPLHF
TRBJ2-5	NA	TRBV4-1	CASSQPLSEETQYF
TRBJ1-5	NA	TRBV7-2	CASSLRSGRQPQHF
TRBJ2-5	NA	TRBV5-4	CASSLAPRTGQKTQYF
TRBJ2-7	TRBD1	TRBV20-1	CSATGTGGREQYF
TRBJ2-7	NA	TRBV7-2	CASSLALWQGSYEQYF
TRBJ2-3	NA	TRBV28	CASTRSQGWTDTQYF
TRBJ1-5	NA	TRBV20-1	CSAREFSNQPQHF
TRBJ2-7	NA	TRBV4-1	CASSRTVSSYEQYF
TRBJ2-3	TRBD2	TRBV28	CASRGRTSGSLNTQYF
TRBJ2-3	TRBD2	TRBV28	CASSLGLTSGGTDTQYF